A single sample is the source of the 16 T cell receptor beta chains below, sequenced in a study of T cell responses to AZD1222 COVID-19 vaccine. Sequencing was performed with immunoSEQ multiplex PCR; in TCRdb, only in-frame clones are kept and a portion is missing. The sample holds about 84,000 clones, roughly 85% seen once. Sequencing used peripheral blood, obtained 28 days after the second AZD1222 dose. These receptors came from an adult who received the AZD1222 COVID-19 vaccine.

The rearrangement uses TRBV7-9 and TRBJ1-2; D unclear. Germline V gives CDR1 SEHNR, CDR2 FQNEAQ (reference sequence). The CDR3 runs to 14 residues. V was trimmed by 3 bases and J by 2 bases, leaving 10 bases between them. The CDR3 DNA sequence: TGTGCCAGCAGCTTGACGGCCGGAAACTATGGCTACACCTTC. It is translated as CASSLTAGNYGYTF.

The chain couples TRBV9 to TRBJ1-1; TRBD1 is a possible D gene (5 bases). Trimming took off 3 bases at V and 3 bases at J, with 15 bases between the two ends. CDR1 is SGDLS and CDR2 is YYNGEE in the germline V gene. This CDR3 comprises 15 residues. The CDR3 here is CASSAGTAGYTEAFF. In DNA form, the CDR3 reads TGTGCCAGCAGCGCCGGGACCGCCGGGTACACTGAAGCTTTCTTT.

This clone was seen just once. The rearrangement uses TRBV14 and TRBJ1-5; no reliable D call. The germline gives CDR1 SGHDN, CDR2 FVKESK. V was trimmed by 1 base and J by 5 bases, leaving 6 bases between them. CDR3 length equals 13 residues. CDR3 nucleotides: TGTGCCAGCAGCCAAGGGCGAGATCAGCCCCAGCATTTT. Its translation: CASSQGRDQPQHF.

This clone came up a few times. CDR3 amino acids: CASSLYPGSNQPQHF. Written as DNA, the CDR3 is TGTGCCAGCAGTTTATATCCGGGATCCAATCAGCCCCAGCATTTT. V usage is TRBV27 and J usage is TRBJ1-5; D remains unclear. There are 15 residues in the CDR3. CDR1 and CDR2 from the germline V gene are MNHEY and SMNVEV (reference sequence). The ends were cut back, 1 base at V and 3 bases at J, with 10 bases in the middle.

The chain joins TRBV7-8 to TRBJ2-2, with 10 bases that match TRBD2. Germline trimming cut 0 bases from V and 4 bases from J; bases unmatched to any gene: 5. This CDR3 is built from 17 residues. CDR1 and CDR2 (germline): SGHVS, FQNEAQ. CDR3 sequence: CASSLATGLALTGELFF. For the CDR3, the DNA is TGTGCCAGCAGCTTAGCGACGGGACTAGCGCTCACCGGGGAGCTGTTTTTT.

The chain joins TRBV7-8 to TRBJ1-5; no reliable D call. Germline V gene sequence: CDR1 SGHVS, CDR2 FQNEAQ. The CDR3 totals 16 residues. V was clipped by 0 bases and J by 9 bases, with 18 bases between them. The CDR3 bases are TGTGCCAGCAGCTTAGCAGGGTCGGATTATCCTCGGCCCCAGCATTTT. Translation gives CASSLAGSDYPRPQHF. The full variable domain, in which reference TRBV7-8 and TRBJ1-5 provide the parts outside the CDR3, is GAGVSQSPRYKVAKRGQDVALRCDPISGHVSLFWYQQALGQGPEFLTYFQNEAQLDKSGLPSDRFFAERPEGSVSTLKIQRTQQEDSAVYLCASSLAGSDYPRPQHFGDGTRLSIL.

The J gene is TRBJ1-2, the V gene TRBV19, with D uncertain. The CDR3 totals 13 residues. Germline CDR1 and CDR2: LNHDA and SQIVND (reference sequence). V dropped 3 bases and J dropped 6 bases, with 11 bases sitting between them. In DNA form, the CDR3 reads TGTGCCAGTAGTATTGGACCGGCGGATGGCTACACCTTC. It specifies CASSIGPADGYTF.

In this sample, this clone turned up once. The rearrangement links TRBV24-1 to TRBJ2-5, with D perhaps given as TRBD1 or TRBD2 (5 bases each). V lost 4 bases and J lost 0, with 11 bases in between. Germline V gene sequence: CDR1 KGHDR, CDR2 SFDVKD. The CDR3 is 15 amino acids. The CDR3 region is CATSERGVYQETQYF. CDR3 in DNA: TGTGCCACCAGTGAGAGGGGCGTCTACCAAGAGACCCAGTACTTC.

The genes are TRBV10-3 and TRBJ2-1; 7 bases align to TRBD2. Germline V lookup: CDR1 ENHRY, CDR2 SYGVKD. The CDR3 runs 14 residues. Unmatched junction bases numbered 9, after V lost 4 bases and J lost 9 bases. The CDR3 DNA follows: TGTGCCATCAGTGTAGCTAGCGGTTGGGGTGAGCAGTTCTTC. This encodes CAISVASGWGEQFF.

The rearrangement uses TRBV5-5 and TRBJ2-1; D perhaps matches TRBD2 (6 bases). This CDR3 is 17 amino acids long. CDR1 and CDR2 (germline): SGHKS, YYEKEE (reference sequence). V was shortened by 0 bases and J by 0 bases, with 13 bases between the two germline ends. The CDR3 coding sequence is TGTGCCAGCAGCTTGGCCCTTACTAGCCGCTCCTACAATGAGCAGTTCTTC. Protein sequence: CASSLALTSRSYNEQFF.

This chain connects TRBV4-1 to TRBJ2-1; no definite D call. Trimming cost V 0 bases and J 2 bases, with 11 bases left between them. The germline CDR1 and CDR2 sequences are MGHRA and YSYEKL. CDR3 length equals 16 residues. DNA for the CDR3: TGCGCCAGCAGCCAAGATCCCAGCCTCCCCTACAATGAGCAGTTCTTC. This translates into CASSQDPSLPYNEQFF.

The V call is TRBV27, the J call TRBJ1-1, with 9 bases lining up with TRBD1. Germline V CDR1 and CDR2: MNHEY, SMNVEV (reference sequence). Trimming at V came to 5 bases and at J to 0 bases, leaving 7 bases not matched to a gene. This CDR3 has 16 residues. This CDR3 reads CASSQGQGPMNTEAFF. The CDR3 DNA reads TGTGCCAGCAGTCAAGGACAGGGGCCCATGAACACTGAAGCTTTCTTT.

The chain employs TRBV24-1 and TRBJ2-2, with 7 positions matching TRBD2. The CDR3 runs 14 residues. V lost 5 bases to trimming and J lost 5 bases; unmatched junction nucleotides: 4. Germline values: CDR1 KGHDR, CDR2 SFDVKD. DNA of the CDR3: TGTGCCACCAGTGGTGTGGGGGGGACCGGGGAGCTGTTTTTT. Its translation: CATSGVGGTGELFF.

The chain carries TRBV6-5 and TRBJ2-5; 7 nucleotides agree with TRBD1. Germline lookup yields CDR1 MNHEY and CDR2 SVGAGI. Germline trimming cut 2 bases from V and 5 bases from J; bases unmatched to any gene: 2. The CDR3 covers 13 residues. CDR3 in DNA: TGTGCCAGCAGTTACAGAGGGGGCGAGACCCAGTACTTC. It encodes CASSYRGGETQYF.

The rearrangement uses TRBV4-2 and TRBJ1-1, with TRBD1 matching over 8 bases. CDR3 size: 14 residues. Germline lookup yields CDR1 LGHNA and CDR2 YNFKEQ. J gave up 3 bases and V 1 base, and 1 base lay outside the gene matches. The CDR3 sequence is CASSQGDRHTEAFF. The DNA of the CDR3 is TGTGCCAGCAGCCAAGGGGACAGGCACACTGAAGCTTTCTTT.

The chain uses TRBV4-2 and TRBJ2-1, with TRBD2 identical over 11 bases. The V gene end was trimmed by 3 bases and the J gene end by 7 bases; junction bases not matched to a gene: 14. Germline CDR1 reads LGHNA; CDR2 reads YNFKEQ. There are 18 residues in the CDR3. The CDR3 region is CASSHTSRGLAGRNEQFF. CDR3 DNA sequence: TGTGCCAGCAGCCACACAAGTCGAGGACTAGCGGGTCGGAATGAGCAGTTCTTC.